Given below is one T cell receptor (beta chain) in context. This sample is drawn from a study of blood T cells in healthy people across ages. Primed by a sample-barcoded 5' primer and a J-beta primer mix, a second PCR proceeded for 7 to 11 cycles. The study obtained at least 3 million CDR3-containing paired-end reads from every sample. MiXCR, run by TCRdb on the 5' RACE reads, gives a single entry per CDR3 protein. The table lists approximately 690,000 distinct CDR3 sequences, 35% to 50% of them singletons. CDR3 size: 14 residues. V was pared by 6 bases and J by 3 bases, with 8 bases of the junction left unmatched.

This receptor was taken from a man older than 75 in good health. Sequenced material: blood. V usage is TRBV12-3 or TRBV12-4 and J usage is TRBJ2-7, with 7 bases matching TRBD2. The CDR3 sequence is CASRQAGPNYEQYF. CDR3 in DNA: TGTGCCAGCAGGCAAGCGGGACCAAACTACGAGCAGTACTTC.